Presented here are 3 T cell receptor beta chains from one specimen sequenced in a study of blood T cell repertoires in COVID-19. Data came from immunoSEQ multiplex PCR; TCRdb stores just in-frame clones and leaves some out. In the table there are approximately 220,000 clones, around four fifths of which are singletons. Sequencing input: peripheral blood. The source of these receptors is a man in his forties or fifties with acute or convalescent COVID-19.

The V and J genes are TRBV2 and TRBJ1-1, with 7 bases aligning to TRBD1. Per germline, CDR1 SNHLY and CDR2 FYNNEI. The trim removed 4 bases at V and 5 bases at J, leaving 13 bases unmatched. This CDR3 is built from 16 residues. The CDR3 region has the DNA TGTGCCAGCAGTGGGGACAGCGTCGTTTATTTGACTGAAGCTTTCTTT. Amino acid sequence: CASSGDSVVYLTEAFF. The whole variable domain, filled in from reference TRBV2 and TRBJ1-1, reads EPEVTQTPSHQVTQMGQEVILRCVPISNHLYFYWYRQILGQKVEFLVSFYNNEISEKSEIFDDQFSVERPDGSNFTLKIRSTKLEDSAMYFCASSGDSVVYLTEAFFGQGTRLTVV.

The chain couples TRBV7-6 to TRBJ1-1; D ambiguous. The length of the CDR3 is 15 residues. The germline V gene encodes CDR1 SGHVS and CDR2 FNYEAQ. V shed 2 bases and J shed 1 base, with 11 bases lying between them. The CDR3 bases are TGTGCCAGCAGCTTAAGCGTCAGCGCGAACACTGAAGCTTTCTTT. It encodes CASSLSVSANTEAFF.

With regard to this clone: The identical CDR3 is also encoded by other nucleotide sequences in the sample. This rearrangement joins TRBV7-2 to TRBJ2-7; TRBD1 matches 7 bases. Trimming at V came to 3 bases and at J to 1 base, leaving 3 bases not matched to a gene. Germline V gene data show CDR1 as SGHTA and CDR2 as FQGNSA. The CDR3 contains 14 residues. Written as DNA, the CDR3 is TGTGCCAGCAGCTTGTGGGACAGTTCCTACGAGCAGTACTTC. It is translated as CASSLWDSSYEQYF. Based on the CDR3 plus reference TRBV7-2 and TRBJ2-7, the full variable domain is GAGVSQSPSNKVTEKGKDVELRCDPISGHTALYWYRQSLGQGLEFLIYFQGNSAPDKSGLPSDRFSAERTGGSVSTLTIQRTQQEDSAVYLCASSLWDSSYEQYFGPGTRLTVT.